These 23 T cell receptor beta chains were sequenced from one sample in a study of shared clonotypes between healthy human individuals. The assay was immunoSEQ multiplex PCR, and TCRdb's table has in-frame clones only and misses some. The table includes about 1 million clones, about 76% detected once. What was sequenced was memory CD4+ T cells sorted from blood. Subset here: CD45RA-negative fraction. These receptors all come from a man aged 18 to 30 in good health.

The chain couples TRBV28 to TRBJ1-2; D ambiguous. CDR1 and CDR2 from the germline V gene are MDHEN and SYDVKM. Deletions cut 5 bases from V and 4 bases from J, with 20 bases between. The CDR3 contains 16 residues. The CDR3 spells CASSPSSRLSIYGYTF. CDR3 nucleotide sequence: TGTGCCAGCAGTCCCTCTAGCAGACTCTCCATCTATGGCTACACCTTC.

This chain joins TRBV4-3 and TRBJ2-3; 12 bases map to TRBD2. J was trimmed by 3 bases and V by 0 bases; bases with no gene match: 7. The CDR3 is 18 residues long. Germline CDR1 LGHNA, CDR2 YSLEER. The CDR3, as DNA: TGCGCCAGCAGCCAAGATCCCCTCGGACTAGCGGGAACAGATACGCAGTATTTT. As protein: CASSQDPLGLAGTDTQYF.

The chain joins TRBV11-2 to TRBJ1-2; D not certain. The CDR3 extends over 14 amino acids. V lost 0 bases to trimming and J lost 3 bases, with 8 bases between them. Germline V gene lookup returns CDR1 SGHAT and CDR2 FQNNGV. The CDR3 bases are TGTGCCAGCAGCTTAGATGCCCAATACTATGGCTACACCTTC. Amino acid sequence: CASSLDAQYYGYTF. The complete variable domain, with remaining parts taken from reference TRBV11-2 and TRBJ1-2, reads EAGVAQSPRYKIIEKRQSVAFWCNPISGHATLYWYQQILGQGPKLLIQFQNNGVVDDSQLPKDRFSAERLKGVDSTLKIQPAKLEDSAVYLCASSLDAQYYGYTFGSGTRLTVV.

CDR3 protein: CASSPRTTLGELFF. In DNA, the CDR3 is TGCGCCAGCAGCCCCCGGACGACCCTCGGGGAGCTGTTTTTT. The chain is built from TRBV5-1 and TRBJ2-2; D gene uncertain. Germline CDR1 and CDR2: SGHRS and YFSETQ. V was shortened by 4 bases and J by 7 bases, with 14 bases between the two germline ends. This CDR3 spans 14 amino acids.

The J gene is TRBJ2-3, the V gene TRBV2, with D perhaps matching TRBD1 or TRBD2 (6 bases each). Germline lookup yields CDR1 SNHLY and CDR2 FYNNEI. The length of the CDR3 is 13 residues. V gave up 6 bases and J gave up 8 bases, with 15 bases separating them. This CDR3 is CASSDRWGATQYF. The CDR3 bases are TGTGCCAGCAGCGACAGGTGGGGGGCTACGCAGTATTTT.

This chain uses TRBV19 with TRBJ1-5; TRBD1 might be the D (6 bases). CDR1 and CDR2 (germline): LNHDA, SQIVND (reference sequence). The CDR3 runs to 16 residues. V was pared by 1 base and J by 4 bases, with 14 bases between. The CDR3, as DNA: TGTGCCAGTAGTATAGCTGACAGGAACCATAATCAGCCCCAGCATTTT. Protein product: CASSIADRNHNQPQHF.

This clone occurred once. The rearrangement joins TRBV5-4 to TRBJ2-1, with D perhaps assigned TRBD1 or TRBD2 (5 bases each). Trimming shortened V by 4 bases and J by 5 bases, and 19 bases separated the two germline ends. This CDR3 has 16 residues. Germline V gene data show CDR1 as SGHNT and CDR2 as YYREEE (reference sequence). In DNA form, the CDR3 reads TGTGCCAGCAGCCGTTTCTCTGGGGGAACACACAATGAGCAGTTCTTC. This encodes CASSRFSGGTHNEQFF.

V gene TRBV4-2 combines with J gene TRBJ2-5, with 7 bases lining up with TRBD1. CDR3 size: 14 residues. The trim removed 4 bases at V and 1 base at J, leaving 3 bases unmatched. Germline values: CDR1 LGHNA, CDR2 YNFKEQ. The CDR3 DNA reads TGTGCCAGCAGCCCAAGACAGGGCCAAGAGACCCAGTACTTC. It codes for CASSPRQGQETQYF.

The rearrangement links TRBV6-1 to TRBJ2-3; D is perhaps TRBD1 (6 bases). Germline lookup yields CDR1 MNHNS and CDR2 SASEGT. This CDR3 is built from 15 residues. Trimming pared 10 bases from V and 0 bases from J, leaving 17 bases between. In nucleotides, the CDR3 is TGTGCCATCGAAGCGACAGGCTTAAGCACAGATACGCAGTATTTT. Protein sequence: CAIEATGLSTDTQYF.

This chain connects TRBV6-1 to TRBJ1-2, with a weak D call TRBD1 (6 bases). The germline gives CDR1 MNHNS, CDR2 SASEGT. Trimming took off 6 bases at V and 4 bases at J, with 15 bases between the two ends. CDR3 length: 14 residues. Written as DNA, the CDR3 is TGTGCCAGCAGCCCTCTTCAGGGGCGCTATGGCTACACCTTC. Protein: CASSPLQGRYGYTF.

The rearrangement joins TRBV9 to TRBJ1-6, with D maybe TRBD1 (5 bases). Between the trimmed V and J ends, which lost 2 bases and 6 bases, there was a span of 15 bases. The CDR3 loop spans 16 amino acids. Germline CDR1 SGDLS, CDR2 YYNGEE. Here the CDR3 DNA reads TGTGCCAGCAGCGTGGGGCCGGCTGGAGGTAATTCACCCCTCCACTTT. Amino acid sequence: CASSVGPAGGNSPLHF.

The chain couples TRBV29-1 to TRBJ1-5; 8 nucleotides match TRBD1. From germline, CDR1 is SQVTM and CDR2 ANQGSEA. The CDR3 is made up of 14 amino acids. The trim removed 6 bases at V and 6 bases at J, leaving 10 bases unmatched. The CDR3: CSVSGQVGGQPQHF. CDR3 DNA: TGCAGCGTGTCGGGACAGGTCGGAGGTCAGCCCCAGCATTTT.

CDR3 nucleotides: TGTGCCAGCAGCTTTAGCGGGGCTGAGACCCAGTACTTC. Translated, it gives CASSFSGAETQYF. V gene TRBV7-9 combines with J gene TRBJ2-5, with TRBD2 matching 8 bases. The germline V gene has CDR1 SEHNR and CDR2 FQNEAQ (reference sequence). This CDR3 spans 13 amino acids. V gave up 3 bases and J gave up 5 bases; unmatched junction bases: 2.

This clone was counted a few times. The chain links TRBV5-6 to TRBJ1-1; 7 nucleotides match TRBD1. Germline CDR1 is SGHDT and CDR2 is YYEEEE. This CDR3 region has 16 residues. The J segment lost 1 base and the V segment lost 3 bases, leaving 9 bases of the junction unmatched. The chain's CDR3 is CASSSLQEGANTEAFF. In DNA form, the CDR3 reads TGTGCCAGCAGCTCCCTACAGGAGGGGGCGAACACTGAAGCTTTCTTT.

The chain carries TRBV6-5 and TRBJ1-6; 7 nucleotides line up with TRBD1. The CDR3 is 14 amino acids. J lost 7 bases, V lost 6 bases, and 6 bases had no gene match. Per the germline V gene, CDR1 is MNHEY and CDR2 is SVGAGI. CDR3 coding DNA: TGTGCCAGCAGCGAGGACAGGATAAATTCACCCCTCCACTTT. Translated, it gives CASSEDRINSPLHF.

The CDR3 spells CASSAMGQGHGNTIYF. As DNA, the CDR3 is TGTGCCAGCAGCGCGATGGGACAGGGCCACGGAAACACCATATATTTT. The chain carries TRBV9 and TRBJ1-3, with 9 bases lining up with TRBD1. The CDR3 has 16 residues. Germline CDR1 is SGDLS and CDR2 is YYNGEE. V lost 3 bases and J lost 4; bases outside the gene matches: 8.

This clone was counted many times. The same CDR3 also results from other DNA sequences found in this sample. The rearrangement uses TRBV5-8 and TRBJ1-3; D remains ambiguous. The CDR3 consists of 15 residues. Germline-derived CDR1 and CDR2 are SGHTS and YDEGEE. V dropped 0 bases and J dropped 4 bases, with 11 bases sitting between them. CDR3 DNA: TGTGCCAGCAGCTTGGGTCGTCTCGGCGGAAACACCATATATTTT. Translated: CASSLGRLGGNTIYF.

This clone has a handful of counts. The rearrangement joins TRBV15 to TRBJ2-7; D is possibly TRBD2 (6 bases). The CDR3 covers 15 residues. The V and J ends lost 3 bases and 4 bases respectively, with 16 bases between them. Germline V gives CDR1 LNHNV, CDR2 YYDKDF (reference sequence). Here the CDR3 reads CATSRAPGTQYEQYF. In nucleotides, the CDR3 is TGTGCCACCAGCAGGGCCCCCGGGACTCAGTACGAGCAGTACTTC.

The genes are TRBV5-1 and TRBJ2-3; D tentatively fits TRBD1 or TRBD2 (5 bases each). Germline V gene lookup returns CDR1 SGHRS and CDR2 YFSETQ. V lost 4 bases to trimming and J lost 0 bases, with 18 bases between them. CDR3 length: 17 amino acids. The CDR3 loop is CASSLGAGLTSTDTQYF. CDR3 nucleotide sequence: TGCGCCAGCAGCCTTGGGGCGGGCCTTACTAGCACAGATACGCAGTATTTT.

J is TRBJ1-2 and V is TRBV21-1. TRBV21-1 is labeled a pseudogene. The CDR3 consists of 21 residues. CDR3 nucleotides: TGTGCCAGCAGCAAAATTGGCAGCACCACCTCATACCGGGGAACCCCCTATGGCTACACCTTC. This codes for CASSKIGSTTSYRGTPYGYTF.

In regard to this clone: Other DNA sequences within the sample encode an identical CDR3. This sequence joins TRBV7-9 and TRBJ2-5; the D is unclear. CDR3 length: 11 amino acids. V was shortened by 5 bases and J by 2 bases, with 3 bases between the two germline ends. Germline CDR1 SEHNR, CDR2 FQNEAQ (reference sequence). The CDR3 is CASSRQETQYF. The CDR3 DNA sequence: TGTGCCAGCAGCCGTCAAGAGACCCAGTACTTC.

The chain combines TRBV30 with TRBJ1-1, with 7 positions matching TRBD1. V shed 2 bases and J 4 bases; nucleotides not matched to a gene: 10. The germline CDR1 and CDR2 sequences are GTSNPN and SVGIG (reference sequence). The CDR3 spans 15 residues. The CDR3 is CAWSFSTGWGTEAFF. For the CDR3, the DNA is TGTGCCTGGAGTTTCTCGACAGGGTGGGGCACTGAAGCTTTCTTT.

CDR3 protein: CASSLTSGRRETQYF. CDR3 nucleotide sequence: TGTGCCAGCAGCCTGACTAGCGGGAGACGAGAGACCCAGTACTTC. The chain joins TRBV6-5 to TRBJ2-5, with 12 bases fitting TRBD2. Trimming cost V 6 bases and J 4 bases; bases outside gene matches: 6. Germline lookup yields CDR1 MNHEY and CDR2 SVGAGI. The CDR3 totals 15 residues.